This TCR beta chain was identified during a study of T cells in Graves' hyperthyroidism and ophthalmopathy. The CDR3 totals 15 residues. V lost 4 bases and J 5 bases, leaving 18 bases between the germline ends. Exclusion criteria comprised uncontrolled infection, other autoimmune disease, pregnancy or lactation. Regarding the study as a whole: Within blood appeared most thyroid clonotypes that had expanded above 0.001. Ophthalmopathy stood apart from stable hyperthyroidism in a 13 V-J model.

This clonotype was seen at least ten times. Its antigen is unknown. The investigators amplified TCR beta CDR3 regions from RNA transcripts. The HTBI primer set served for first-round RT-PCR of the TCR CDR3. TCRdb re-derived calls from the multiplex PCR reads in MiXCR, one entry per CDR3 protein. In the table there are about 210,000 distinct CDR3 sequences, approximately 20% of which are singletons. The chain links TRBV12-3 or TRBV12-4 to TRBJ2-7, with a weak D call TRBD2 (6 bases). This sequence originates from a man aged 40-50 years with Graves' hyperthyroidism. The specimen was blood. CDR3: CASSSRGGGVNEQYF. The CDR3 DNA is TGTGCCAGCAGTTCCCGGGGAGGTGGGGTTAACGAGCAGTACTTC.